This T cell receptor beta chain was retrieved from a study of post-analysis software for immune sequencing data. Regarding the study as a whole: Those with multiple sclerosis, the patient group, showed significantly lower normalized Chao1 diversity than controls. Patients had higher frequencies than controls of about 5 TRBV segments, including TRBV5-6, TRBV5-1 and TRBV20-1.

Trimming pared 0 bases from V and 3 bases from J, leaving 10 bases between. From germline, CDR1 is DFQATT and CDR2 SNEGSKA (reference sequence). This CDR3 comprises 14 residues. On this clonotype: The antigen remains undetermined.

Each TCR beta cDNA library carried unique molecular identifiers. TCRdb ran MiXCR on the PCR reads and lists one entry per CDR3 protein. The repertoire holds a few hundred thousand distinct CDR3 sequences, with approximately 34% as singletons. The sequenced sample consisted of blood. The chain links TRBV20-1 to TRBJ2-3; the D call may be TRBD1 or TRBD2 (5 bases each). This receptor was identified in a girl aged 10-17 years with multiple sclerosis. CDR3 coding DNA: TGCAGTGCTAGAGAGACGAGGGGAACAGATACGCAGTATTTT. Translated: CSARETRGTDTQYF.